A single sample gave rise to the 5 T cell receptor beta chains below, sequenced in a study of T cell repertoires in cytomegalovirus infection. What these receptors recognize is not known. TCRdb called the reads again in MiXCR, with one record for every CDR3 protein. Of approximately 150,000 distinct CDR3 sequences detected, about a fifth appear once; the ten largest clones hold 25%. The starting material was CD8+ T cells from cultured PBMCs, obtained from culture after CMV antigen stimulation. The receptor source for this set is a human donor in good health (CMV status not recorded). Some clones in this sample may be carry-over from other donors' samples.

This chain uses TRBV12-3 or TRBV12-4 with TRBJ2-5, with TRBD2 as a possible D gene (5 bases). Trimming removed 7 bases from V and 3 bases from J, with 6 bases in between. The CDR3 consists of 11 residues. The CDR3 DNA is TGTGCCAGCATGAGGGAAGAGACCCAGTACTTC. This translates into CASMREETQYF.

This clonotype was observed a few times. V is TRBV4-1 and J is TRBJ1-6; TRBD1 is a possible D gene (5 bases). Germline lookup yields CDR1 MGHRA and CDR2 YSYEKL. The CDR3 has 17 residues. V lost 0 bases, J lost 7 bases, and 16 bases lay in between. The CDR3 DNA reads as TGCGCCAGCAGCCAAGATCAGAAGATGGGGCGGAATTCACCCCTCCACTTT. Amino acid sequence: CASSQDQKMGRNSPLHF.

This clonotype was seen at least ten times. CDR3 in DNA: TGTGCCAGCAGCTCCCTACCTACGGCGGCTCCTAACGCTGAAGCTTTCTTT. It translates to CASSSLPTAAPNAEAFF. The chain recombines TRBV7-8 with TRBJ1-1; no firm D call. Germline V CDR1 and CDR2: SGHVS, FQNEAQ. V gave up 4 bases and J gave up 6 bases, with 24 bases separating them. The CDR3 is made up of 17 amino acids.

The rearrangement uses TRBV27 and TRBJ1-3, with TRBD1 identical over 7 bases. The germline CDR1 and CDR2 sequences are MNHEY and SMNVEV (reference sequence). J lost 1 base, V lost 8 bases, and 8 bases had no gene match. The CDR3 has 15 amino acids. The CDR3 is CASSPTGTSGNTIYF. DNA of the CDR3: TGTGCCAGCTCTCCGACAGGGACTTCTGGAAACACCATATATTTT.

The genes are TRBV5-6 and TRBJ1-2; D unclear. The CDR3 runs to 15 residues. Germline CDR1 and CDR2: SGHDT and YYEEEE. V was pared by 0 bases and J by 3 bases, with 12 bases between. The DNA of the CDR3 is TGTGCCAGCAGCTTGGTTACGGGTGGGGACTATGGCTACACCTTC. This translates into CASSLVTGGDYGYTF.